A single sample is the source of the 20 T cell receptor beta chains below, sequenced in a study of blood T cell repertoires in COVID-19. Profiling relied on immunoSEQ multiplex PCR, and the TCRdb table lists in-frame clones only, not all of them. Of 200,000 to 250,000 clones listed, 80% to 85% are singletons. The sample taken for sequencing was peripheral blood. The receptors were sampled from a woman aged 30 to 39 who had recovered from COVID-19.

This clone turned up a few times. The chain links TRBV6-5 to TRBJ1-6; the match to TRBD1 covers 8 bases. The CDR3 covers 16 residues. With 1 base clipped from V and 4 bases from J, the junction kept 3 bases outside the gene matches. Germline CDR1 reads MNHEY; CDR2 reads SVGAGI. The CDR3 loop reads CASSYWGQDYNSPLHF. CDR3 nucleotide sequence: TGTGCCAGCAGTTACTGGGGACAGGATTATAATTCACCCCTCCACTTT.

The rearrangement joins TRBV24-1 to TRBJ2-1; possibly TRBD1 for D (8 bases). Germline values: CDR1 KGHDR, CDR2 SFDVKD. The CDR3 consists of 13 residues. Trimming took 5 bases from V and 13 from J, leaving 17 bases between them. The CDR3 DNA reads as TGTGCCACCAGTGTGTCAGCGGGACAGGAACAGTTCTTC. Translation: CATSVSAGQEQFF.

V is TRBV10-3 and J is TRBJ1-5; 9 bases are shared with TRBD1. The germline V gene has CDR1 ENHRY and CDR2 SYGVKD. This CDR3 is built from 18 residues. V gave up 0 bases and J gave up 2 bases; unmatched junction bases: 8. CDR3 sequence: CAISESNRGQGGNQPQHF. Written as DNA, the CDR3 is TGTGCCATCAGTGAGTCGAACAGGGGGCAAGGCGGCAATCAGCCCCAGCATTTT.

V is TRBV28 and J is TRBJ1-2, with 7 bases that match TRBD1. Germline CDR1 reads MDHEN; CDR2 reads SYDVKM. The CDR3 loop spans 13 amino acids. Trimming took 6 bases from V and 4 from J; bases not matched to a gene: 5. CDR3 coding DNA: TGTGCCAGCAGGCAGGGACAGCTCTATGGCTACACCTTC. Residues: CASRQGQLYGYTF.

This clone appeared a few times. V is TRBV11-3 and J is TRBJ2-1; D gene ambiguous. CDR1 and CDR2 (germline): SGHNT, YENEEA. The CDR3 spans 12 residues. Trimming shortened V by 6 bases and J by 6 bases, and 9 bases separated the two germline ends. CDR3 coding DNA: TGTGCCAGCAGTCGGAGCACCAATGAGCAGTTCTTC. Translated: CASSRSTNEQFF.

The J gene is TRBJ2-1, the V gene TRBV28; 10 nucleotides line up with TRBD1. Germline CDR1 reads MDHEN; CDR2 reads SYDVKM. CDR3 length equals 17 residues. V dropped 3 bases and J dropped 6; count of bases not matched to a gene: 11. CDR3 sequence (DNA): TGTGCCAGCAGTTTTCTGGCGGGACAGGGGTTGGGCAATGAGCAGTTCTTC. Translated: CASSFLAGQGLGNEQFF.

The chain combines TRBV4-2 with TRBJ2-7; 11 positions agree with TRBD2. This CDR3 spans 22 amino acids. The ends lost 1 base at V and 9 bases at J; junction bases unmatched: 29. Germline CDR1 LGHNA, CDR2 YNFKEQ. This CDR3 reads CASSQVGLGTGIAGGPSWGQYF. CDR3 sequence (DNA): TGTGCCAGCAGCCAAGTAGGACTGGGGACAGGAATAGCGGGAGGGCCCTCTTGGGGGCAGTACTTC.

This rearrangement joins TRBV19 to TRBJ2-3, with D possibly TRBD2 on 7 matching bases. Trimming removed 10 bases at V and 11 bases at J, with 16 bases between. This CDR3 contains 11 residues. Germline V lookup: CDR1 LNHDA, CDR2 SQIVND (reference sequence). This CDR3 reads CATLLGGEQYF. The CDR3 region has the DNA TGTGCCACTTTATTAGGGGGGGAGCAGTATTTT.

V and J are TRBV6-4 and TRBJ2-1; maybe TRBD1 (6 bases). Germline CDR1 and CDR2: MRHNA and SNTAGT. This CDR3 comprises 15 residues. The V and J ends lost 3 bases and 5 bases respectively, with 14 bases between them. In DNA, the CDR3 is TGTGCCAGCAGTGATTTGACAGGCGGGCACAATGAGCAGTTCTTC. This sequence encodes CASSDLTGGHNEQFF.

The chain joins TRBV5-6 to TRBJ1-3; D possibly corresponds to TRBD1 (5 bases). Germline values: CDR1 SGHDT, CDR2 YYEEEE. The CDR3 extends over 15 amino acids. V was pared by 2 bases and J by 4 bases, with 13 bases between. The CDR3 region is CASSFGRVKGNTIYF. The CDR3 DNA follows: TGTGCCAGCAGCTTTGGCAGGGTGAAAGGAAACACCATATATTTT. Based on the CDR3 plus reference TRBV5-6 and TRBJ1-3, the full variable domain is DAGVTQSPTHLIKTRGQQVTLRCSPKSGHDTVSWYQQALGQGPQFIFQYYEEEERQRGNFPDRFSGHQFPNYSSELNVNALLLGDSALYLCASSFGRVKGNTIYFGEGSWLTVV.

This rearrangement joins TRBV18 to TRBJ2-7, with 12 bases that match TRBD2. The CDR3 is 16 residues long. Germline lookup yields CDR1 KGHSH and CDR2 LQKENI. J was trimmed by 3 bases and V by 3 bases; bases with no gene match: 6. CDR3 residues: CASSPSGLAGFYEQYF. CDR3 DNA sequence: TGTGCCAGCTCACCTTCTGGACTAGCGGGGTTCTACGAGCAGTACTTC.

The V call is TRBV7-3, the J call TRBJ2-3; D not resolved. CDR3 size: 14 residues. Trimming removed 6 bases from V and 4 bases from J, with 14 bases in between. Germline V gene data show CDR1 as SGHTA and CDR2 as FQGTGA. The CDR3 here is CASSFLRGADTQYF. CDR3 nucleotide sequence: TGTGCCAGCAGTTTTCTCCGTGGAGCAGATACGCAGTATTTT.

The chain couples TRBV27 to TRBJ2-7; 7 bases agree with TRBD2. V was clipped by 5 bases and J by 4 bases; unmatched bases: 14. In germline, CDR1 is MNHEY, CDR2 SMNVEV (reference sequence). The CDR3 contains 16 residues. The CDR3 sequence: CASSLRLASGVYEQYF. The CDR3 bases are TGTGCCAGCAGTCTTCGTTTGGCTAGCGGAGTGTACGAGCAGTACTTC.

This chain connects TRBV21-1 to TRBJ2-3; TRBD1, the D gene given by the table, was not confirmed from the DNA. TRBV21-1 is recorded as a pseudogene. This CDR3 has 18 residues. CDR3 in amino acids: CASSKNRQGGRSTDTQYF. The CDR3 coding sequence is TGTGCCAGCAGCAAAAACCGCCAAGGGGGCAGAAGCACAGATACGCAGTATTTT.

V gene TRBV13 combines with J gene TRBJ2-7; TRBD2 is a possible D gene (5 bases). Looked up from germline, CDR1 is PRHDT and CDR2 is FYEKMQ (reference sequence). V lost 5 bases and J lost 4, with 18 bases in between. CDR3 size: 15 residues. Written as DNA, the CDR3 is TGTGCCAGCAGCCTCCCGGGGATAGGGAATTACGAGCAGTACTTC. As protein: CASSLPGIGNYEQYF.

Only one count was recorded for this clone. The chain employs TRBV6-5 and TRBJ2-1; 11 positions agree with TRBD2. The CDR3 covers 15 residues. With 3 bases clipped from V and 6 bases from J, the junction kept 4 bases outside the gene matches. The germline V gene encodes CDR1 MNHEY and CDR2 SVGAGI. The CDR3 DNA follows: TGTGCCAGCAGTTATGGGACTAGCGGAACCAATGAGCAGTTCTTC. It encodes CASSYGTSGTNEQFF.

The table lists this clone with a few counts. The chain employs TRBV5-1 and TRBJ2-5; 15 bases match TRBD2. Germline loops: CDR1 SGHRS, CDR2 YFSETQ. The trim removed 0 bases at V and 1 base at J, leaving 4 bases unmatched. CDR3 size: 18 residues. The CDR3 here is CASSLGTSGRAAQETQYF. CDR3 DNA sequence: TGCGCCAGCAGCTTGGGGACTAGCGGGAGGGCCGCCCAAGAGACCCAGTACTTC.

The J gene is TRBJ1-2, the V gene TRBV12-3 or TRBV12-4, with 7 bases fitting TRBD1. The ends lost 6 bases at V and 4 bases at J; junction bases unmatched: 5. CDR3 size: 13 residues. The CDR3 sequence is CASSGHRGYGYTF. The CDR3 bases are TGTGCCAGCAGCGGCCACAGGGGCTATGGCTACACCTTC.

The chain combines TRBV28 with TRBJ2-4, with TRBD1 matching over 12 bases. CDR1 MDHEN and CDR2 SYDVKM come from the germline V gene. V shed 5 bases, J shed 4 bases, and the junction held 9 bases outside the gene matches. The CDR3 has 17 amino acids. CDR3 nucleotide sequence: TGTGCCAGCAGTGTACCGGGACAGGGGGCGCGGAAAAACATTCAGTACTTC. Translating gives CASSVPGQGARKNIQYF.

This rearrangement joins TRBV7-3 to TRBJ2-7, with 7 bases matching TRBD1. This CDR3 is built from 15 residues. J gave up 2 bases and V 3 bases, and 7 bases lay outside the gene matches. The germline V gene encodes CDR1 SGHTA and CDR2 FQGTGA. CDR3 sequence reads: CASSLGQSLAYEQYF. The CDR3 region has the DNA TGTGCCAGCAGCTTGGGACAGTCGCTAGCCTACGAGCAGTACTTC.